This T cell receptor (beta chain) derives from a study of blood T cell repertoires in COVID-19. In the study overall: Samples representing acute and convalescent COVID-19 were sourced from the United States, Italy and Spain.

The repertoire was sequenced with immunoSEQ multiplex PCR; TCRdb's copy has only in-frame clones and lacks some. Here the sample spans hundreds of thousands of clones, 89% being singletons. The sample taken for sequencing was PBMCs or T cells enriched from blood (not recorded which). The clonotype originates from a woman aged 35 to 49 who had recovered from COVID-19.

CDR3 sequence reads: CATAGANTGELFF. CDR3 coding DNA: TGTGCCACCGCAGGGGCGAACACCGGGGAGCTGTTTTTT. The V and J genes are TRBV24-1 and TRBJ2-2; tentative D call: TRBD1 (6 bases). The germline gives CDR1 KGHDR, CDR2 SFDVKD. Trimming stripped 9 bases from V and 0 bases from J, with 7 bases between. CDR3 size: 13 residues.